One sample yielded the 16 T cell receptor beta chains listed below, sequenced in a study of T cell changes during pregnancy in multiple sclerosis. Profiling relied on immunoSEQ multiplex PCR, and the TCRdb table lists in-frame clones only, not all of them. In the table there are under 70,000 clones, around 90% of which are singletons. Sequenced here: CD4+ T cells from peripheral blood mononuclear cells, sampled after pregnancy. The receptors were sampled from a female donor with multiple sclerosis, enrolled in a pregnancy study.

The rearrangement links TRBV6-6 to TRBJ1-3, with D maybe TRBD1 (6 bases). Trimming cost V 7 bases and J 0 bases, with 16 bases left between them. Germline values: CDR1 MNHNY, CDR2 SVGAGI (reference sequence). CDR3 length: 16 residues. CDR3 in DNA: TGTGCCAGCACCCTTGGGGGGGCTAGCTCTGGAAACACCATATATTTT. This gives the protein CASTLGGASSGNTIYF.

V and J are TRBV7-9 and TRBJ1-2; possible D gene TRBD1, 6 bases. The CDR3 is made up of 15 amino acids. Looked up from germline, CDR1 is SEHNR and CDR2 is FQNEAQ (reference sequence). V was clipped by 5 bases and J by 5 bases, with 18 bases between them. CDR3 nucleotide sequence: TGTGCCAGCAGCAAACAGGGAATAGGATGGTATGGCTACACCTTC. Amino acid sequence: CASSKQGIGWYGYTF.

This rearrangement joins TRBV29-1 to TRBJ2-6, with D unresolved. Germline V gene lookup returns CDR1 SQVTM and CDR2 ANQGSEA. The CDR3 consists of 14 residues. The ends were cut back, 3 bases at V and 0 bases at J, with 6 bases in the middle. CDR3 in DNA: TGCAGCGTTGATGAGGTCTCTGGGGCCAACGTCCTGACTTTC. This sequence encodes CSVDEVSGANVLTF.

The gene calls are TRBV18 and TRBJ2-7, with a tentative D call TRBD2 (5 bases). CDR3 length: 13 residues. The germline V gene has CDR1 KGHSH and CDR2 LQKENI. The V gene lost 1 base and the J gene lost 7 bases, with 11 bases spanning the gap. CDR3 sequence: CASSPQGDREQYF. For the CDR3, the DNA is TGTGCCAGCTCACCACAGGGAGATAGAGAGCAGTACTTC. The full variable domain, with the rest looked up from reference TRBV18 and TRBJ2-7, is NAGVMQNPRHLVRRRGQEARLRCSPMKGHSHVYWYRQLPEEGLKFMVYLQKENIIDESGMPKERFSAEFPKEGPSILRIQQVVRGDSAAYFCASSPQGDREQYFGPGTRLTVT.

This chain connects TRBV19 to TRBJ2-2, with 7 nucleotides matching TRBD1. This CDR3 region has 15 residues. Germline CDR1 LNHDA, CDR2 SQIVND (reference sequence). With V trimmed by 8 bases and J by 3 bases, 9 bases remained unmatched. The CDR3 nucleotides are TGTGCCAGTTCGGCCTTAGACAGGGACACCGGGGAGCTGTTTTTT. The encoded protein is CASSALDRDTGELFF.

The DNA for the CDR3 is TGTGCCATCAGACAGGGGTCAGGGGAGCTGTTTTTT. It is translated as CAIRQGSGELFF. The chain links TRBV10-3 to TRBJ2-2, with 7 nucleotides matching TRBD1. With V trimmed by 6 bases and J by 8 bases, 3 bases remained unmatched. The CDR3 spans 12 residues. Germline lookup yields CDR1 ENHRY and CDR2 SYGVKD.

This rearrangement joins TRBV2 to TRBJ2-1, with D possibly matching TRBD1 (6 bases). CDR3 length: 15 residues. Looked up from germline, CDR1 is SNHLY and CDR2 is FYNNEI. V was trimmed by 3 bases and J by 3 bases, leaving 12 bases between them. CDR3: CASSDRDNLYNEQFF. In nucleotides, the CDR3 is TGTGCCAGCAGTGACCGGGACAATCTCTACAATGAGCAGTTCTTC.

At least ten counts were recorded for this clone. The chain couples TRBV7-9 to TRBJ1-1; the D gene is possibly TRBD1 (5 bases). CDR3 length equals 14 residues. Trimming cost V 5 bases and J 3 bases, with 13 bases left between them. CDR1 SEHNR and CDR2 FQNEAQ come from the germline V gene (reference sequence). For the CDR3, the DNA is TGTGCCAGCAGCGGGGGGACGGCGGACACTGAAGCTTTCTTT. Amino acid sequence: CASSGGTADTEAFF. The entire variable domain, with the rest obtained from reference TRBV7-9 and TRBJ1-1, is as follows: DTGVSQNPRHKITKRGQNVTFRCDPISEHNRLYWYRQTLGQGPEFLTYFQNEAQLEKSRLLSDRFSAERPKGSFSTLEIQRTEQGDSAMYLCASSGGTADTEAFFGQGTRLTVV.

J is TRBJ2-7 and V is TRBV5-5, with D possibly being TRBD1 (5 bases). Germline CDR1 reads SGHKS; CDR2 reads YYEKEE (reference sequence). The CDR3 has 15 residues. V lost 4 bases and J 0 bases, leaving 14 bases between the germline ends. CDR3: CASSKDIRSSYEQYF. Here the CDR3 DNA reads TGTGCCAGCAGCAAGGACATTAGGAGCTCCTACGAGCAGTACTTC. Using reference TRBV5-5 and TRBJ2-7 for the parts outside the CDR3, the full variable domain is DAGVTQSPTHLIKTRGQQVTLRCSPISGHKSVSWYQQVLGQGPQFIFQYYEKEERGRGNFPDRFSARQFPNYSSELNVNALLLGDSALYLCASSKDIRSSYEQYFGPGTRLTVT.

The CDR3 coding sequence is TGTGCCTGGAGCGCTCAGGGAACGGGTGAAAAACTGTTTTTT. Translation: CAWSAQGTGEKLFF. The gene calls are TRBV30 and TRBJ1-4; a weak D match, TRBD1 (5 bases). Trimming removed 3 bases from V and 7 bases from J, with 15 bases in between. The germline V gene encodes CDR1 GTSNPN and CDR2 SVGIG (reference sequence). The CDR3 consists of 14 residues. Using reference TRBV30 and TRBJ1-4 for the parts outside the CDR3, the full variable domain is SQTIHQWPATLVQPVGSPLSLECTVEGTSNPNLYWYRQAAGRGLQLLFYSVGIGQISSEVPQNLSASRPQDRQFILSSKKLLLSDSGFYLCAWSAQGTGEKLFFGSGTQLSVL.

The chain couples TRBV5-1 to TRBJ2-1, with D possibly being TRBD2 (5 bases). This CDR3 region has 14 residues. Germline V gene data show CDR1 as SGHRS and CDR2 as YFSETQ. V lost 1 base and J 10 bases, leaving 15 bases between the germline ends. CDR3 in amino acids: CASSLLESGQEQFF. The CDR3 coding sequence is TGCGCCAGCAGCTTGTTGGAGAGCGGTCAGGAGCAGTTCTTC.

This clone was seen more than once but under ten times. This chain uses TRBV5-4 with TRBJ2-5, with 7 bases fitting TRBD1. This CDR3 comprises 15 residues. From germline, CDR1 is SGHNT and CDR2 YYREEE (reference sequence). V lost 0 bases, J lost 1 base, and 3 bases stayed unmatched. This chain's CDR3 is CASSLGQGGQETQYF. The CDR3 DNA follows: TGTGCCAGCAGCTTGGGACAGGGTGGCCAAGAGACCCAGTACTTC.

This sequence joins TRBV7-6 and TRBJ2-3, with 8 bases identical to TRBD2. J gave up 0 bases and V 5 bases, and 10 bases lay outside the gene matches. CDR3 length: 17 amino acids. Germline CDR1 and CDR2: SGHVS and FNYEAQ. CDR3: CASSPKAVAGSTDTQYF. The CDR3 DNA is TGTGCCAGCAGCCCGAAGGCAGTAGCGGGGAGCACAGATACGCAGTATTTT. The full variable domain, in which reference TRBV7-6 and TRBJ2-3 provide the parts outside the CDR3, is GAGVSQSPRYKVTKRGQDVALRCDPISGHVSLYWYRQALGQGPEFLTYFNYEAQQDKSGLPNDRFSAERPEGSISTLTIQRTEQRDSAMYRCASSPKAVAGSTDTQYFGPGTRLTVL.

The V call is TRBV28, the J call TRBJ2-1, with 7 bases identical to TRBD2. CDR1 is MDHEN, CDR2 SYDVKM, per germline. The length of the CDR3 is 22 residues. J was trimmed by 5 bases and V by 3 bases; bases with no gene match: 28. The CDR3 sequence: CASSFPGGLALGRAVTHNEQFF. CDR3 sequence (DNA): TGTGCCAGCAGTTTCCCCGGAGGGCTCGCCTTGGGGAGGGCCGTCACCCACAATGAGCAGTTCTTC.

The chain carries TRBV15 and TRBJ2-7, with a tentative D call TRBD1 (5 bases). The germline CDR1 and CDR2 sequences are LNHNV and YYDKDF (reference sequence). V lost 0 bases and J lost 4, with 13 bases in between. This CDR3 is 15 amino acids long. In nucleotides, the CDR3 is TGTGCCACCAGCAGAGATCTTTCCAGGGTATACGAGCAGTACTTC. This encodes CATSRDLSRVYEQYF. Full variable domain (remainder filled in from reference TRBV15 and TRBJ2-7): DAMVIQNPRYQVTQFGKPVTLSCSQTLNHNVMYWYQQKSSQAPKLLFHYYDKDFNNEADTPDNFQSRRPNTSFCFLDIRSPGLGDTAMYLCATSRDLSRVYEQYFGPGTRLTVT.

V gene TRBV10-3 combines with J gene TRBJ1-3; 12 bases agree with TRBD1. The CDR3 is 17 residues long. In germline, CDR1 is ENHRY, CDR2 SYGVKD. With V trimmed by 6 bases and J by 3 bases, 9 bases remained unmatched. Here the CDR3 reads CAISPGTGGADGNTIYF. CDR3 DNA sequence: TGTGCCATCAGCCCGGGGACAGGGGGCGCAGATGGAAACACCATATATTTT.